The 17 T cell receptor beta chains below come from one sample, sequenced in a study of T cell repertoires and Cas9 in healthy adults. Sequenced by immunoSEQ multiplex PCR; TCRdb stores in-frame clones only, minus some. The sample lists around 20,000 clones, about 90% occurring once. The specimen was CD4+ effector T cells (CD127+, CD25-, CD137-, CD154-) from PBMCs; culture status not recorded. These receptors were taken from a human donor in good health.

The CDR3 loop reads CASSELAGGASTDTQYF. Here the CDR3 DNA reads TGCGCCAGCAGCGAACTAGCGGGGGGTGCTAGCACAGATACGCAGTATTTT. The chain uses TRBV5-1 and TRBJ2-3; 12 bases are a match to TRBD2. The germline gives CDR1 SGHRS, CDR2 YFSETQ. V lost 4 bases, J lost 0 bases, and 6 bases stayed unmatched. The CDR3 consists of 17 residues.

The chain carries TRBV27 and TRBJ2-1; possibly TRBD1 for D (6 bases). CDR3 length: 16 residues. Germline values: CDR1 MNHEY, CDR2 SMNVEV (reference sequence). Trimming cost V 2 bases and J 6 bases, with 17 bases left between them. The CDR3 region is CASSLAGRGRGNEQFF. The DNA of the CDR3 is TGTGCCAGCAGTTTAGCGGGCAGGGGAAGGGGCAATGAGCAGTTCTTC.

The genes are TRBV9 and TRBJ2-1; 7 nucleotides line up with TRBD1. Losses at the gene ends were 2 bases for V and 4 bases for J; bases not matched to a gene: 6. CDR1 and CDR2 (germline): SGDLS, YYNGEE. The CDR3 sequence is 15 residues long. The DNA for the CDR3 is TGTGCCAGCAGCGTTACAGGGGAAAGTTACAATGAGCAGTTCTTC. This codes for CASSVTGESYNEQFF.

The chain has TRBV2 and TRBJ2-1; 8 nucleotides align to TRBD1. V was pared by 7 bases and J by 10 bases, with 3 bases of the junction left unmatched. Germline V CDR1 and CDR2: SNHLY, FYNNEI. The CDR3 extends over 11 amino acids. CDR3 nucleotides: TGTGCCAGCATGACAGGGGTCGAGCAGTTCTTC. It yields the protein CASMTGVEQFF.

The V gene is TRBV28, the J gene TRBJ2-7; D remains ambiguous. Germline values: CDR1 MDHEN, CDR2 SYDVKM. The V end was cut by 3 bases, the J end by 6 bases, with 6 bases between. The CDR3 contains 11 residues. The CDR3 DNA sequence: TGTGCCAGCAGTTTGCGCGCCGAGCAGTACTTC. Translation gives CASSLRAEQYF.

Regarding this clone: No conserved phenylalanine or tryptophan is present at the end of the CDR3, so a read error is the likely explanation. CDR3 DNA: TGTGCTAGCAGCTTAGCGGAGACCTACGAGCAGTACCTC. This codes for CASSLAETYEQYL. The chain links TRBV7-7 to TRBJ2-7, with a tentative D call TRBD2 (6 bases). This CDR3 has 13 amino acids. Germline V gene sequence: CDR1 SSHAT, CDR2 FNYEAQ (reference sequence).

J is TRBJ2-2 and V is TRBV30; D gene uncertain. The V gene lost 1 base and the J gene lost 0 bases, with 9 bases spanning the gap. CDR3 length equals 15 residues. From germline, CDR1 is GTSNPN and CDR2 SVGIG (reference sequence). CDR3 sequence: CAWSDEATNTGELFF. CDR3 sequence (DNA): TGTGCCTGGAGTGACGAGGCTACGAACACCGGGGAGCTGTTTTTT.

Concerning this clone: This same CDR3 is encoded by further DNA sequences in the sample. The V and J genes are TRBV19 and TRBJ2-2, with 9 bases aligning to TRBD2. The CDR3 covers 15 residues. Germline loops: CDR1 LNHDA, CDR2 SQIVND (reference sequence). J lost 5 bases, V lost 9 bases, and 10 bases had no gene match. The CDR3 nucleotides are TGTGCCAGGCGGGGGGGAACCGGGGGAACCGGGGAGCTGTTTTTT. Its protein product is CARRGGTGGTGELFF. Full variable domain (rest looked up from reference TRBV19 and TRBJ2-2): DGGITQSPKYLFRKEGQNVTLSCEQNLNHDAMYWYRQDPGQGLRLIYYSQIVNDFQKGDIAEGYSVSREKKESFPLTVTSAQKNPTAFYLCARRGGTGGTGELFFGEGSRLTVL.

V usage is TRBV28 and J usage is TRBJ1-2; 10 positions match TRBD1. The CDR3 consists of 14 residues. With V trimmed by 5 bases and J by 6 bases, 6 bases remained unmatched. Germline V gene data show CDR1 as MDHEN and CDR2 as SYDVKM. CDR3 nucleotide sequence: TGTGCCAGCAGTCGGGACAGGGGAGTAGATGGCTACACCTTC. This encodes CASSRDRGVDGYTF.

The CDR3 sequence: CASSFRPGQEQFF. As DNA, the CDR3 is TGTGCCAGCAGTTTCAGGCCCGGGCAGGAGCAGTTCTTC. The V call is TRBV28, the J call TRBJ2-1; D gene uncertain. Germline V gene sequence: CDR1 MDHEN, CDR2 SYDVKM. The length of the CDR3 is 13 residues. The V end lost 3 bases, the J end lost 10 bases, and 13 bases lay between the germline ends.

The genes are TRBV18 and TRBJ2-7; D not certain. The CDR3 has 12 amino acids. Trimming pared 3 bases from V and 4 bases from J, leaving 7 bases between. The germline CDR1 and CDR2 sequences are KGHSH and LQKENI. CDR3 nucleotides: TGTGCCAGCTCACCCTCGGAGTACGAGCAGTACTTC. Its translation: CASSPSEYEQYF.

This clone was seen only a few times. V gene TRBV5-1 combines with J gene TRBJ1-1; D might be TRBD1 (6 bases). The CDR3 has 16 amino acids. CDR1 and CDR2 (germline): SGHRS, YFSETQ. Deletions cut 0 bases from V and 0 bases from J, with 12 bases between. This chain's CDR3 is CASSLGGGNMNTEAFF. The CDR3 region has the DNA TGCGCCAGCAGCTTGGGAGGGGGGAACATGAACACTGAAGCTTTCTTT.

This rearrangement joins TRBV12-2 to TRBJ2-1; the table's D call, TRBD2, has no DNA check behind it. TRBV12-2 is annotated as a pseudogene. The CDR3 covers 15 residues. CDR3 region: CASRLVALSYNEQFF. The CDR3 DNA is TGTGCAAGTCGCTTAGTTGCGTTGTCCTACAATGAGCAGTTCTTC.

The chain links TRBV27 to TRBJ2-2; 14 bases agree with TRBD2. The germline CDR1 and CDR2 sequences are MNHEY and SMNVEV (reference sequence). V lost 5 bases to trimming and J lost 1 base; unmatched junction nucleotides: 9. This CDR3 has 19 residues. CDR3: CASSPKTSGRARNTGELFF. The CDR3 DNA is TGTGCCAGCAGTCCAAAGACTAGCGGGAGGGCTCGGAACACCGGGGAGCTGTTTTTT.

This clone was observed once. The CDR3 bases are TGTGCCAGCAGTCCGTCGGGACAGGACTTGTCTGGCTACACCTTC. Protein sequence: CASSPSGQDLSGYTF. The chain has TRBV25-1 and TRBJ1-2; 8 bases are a match to TRBD1. J was trimmed by 7 bases and V by 5 bases; bases with no gene match: 12. There are 15 residues in the CDR3. The germline V gene has CDR1 MGHDK and CDR2 SYGVNS.

This clone was observed a single time. The gene calls are TRBV6-5 and TRBJ2-5; no firm D call. CDR1 is MNHEY, CDR2 SVGAGI, per germline. This CDR3 is built from 15 residues. V lost 3 bases and J 2 bases, leaving 13 bases between the germline ends. This chain's CDR3 is CASSYLAGPQETQYF. The CDR3 coding sequence is TGTGCCAGCAGTTATTTGGCAGGTCCTCAAGAGACCCAGTACTTC.

The chain uses TRBV5-8 and TRBJ2-1; perhaps TRBD2 as D (6 bases). The CDR3 extends over 12 amino acids. Germline-derived CDR1 and CDR2 are SGHTS and YDEGEE. Trimming shortened V by 5 bases and J by 9 bases, and 12 bases separated the two germline ends. The CDR3 loop is CASSRTRGEQFF. CDR3 nucleotides: TGTGCCAGCAGTCGGACGCGGGGTGAGCAGTTCTTC.